This passage covers 6 T cell receptor beta chains from one sample sequenced in a study of radiation and T cells in renal cell carcinoma. TCRdb's copy holds only in-frame clones and misses some; the assay was immunoSEQ multiplex PCR. Found here are 150,000 to 200,000 clones, about 88% of them singletons; the top ten hold around 11%. The time point denotes: blood 4 weeks post-SBRT, at nephrectomy. Specified treatment: 15 Gy SBRT to primary tumor, nephrectomy 4 weeks later. The sample in question was blood, obtained from a patient whose treatment included radiotherapy and nephrectomy. These receptors were obtained from a woman aged 45 to 65 with renal cell carcinoma.

The chain combines TRBV6-6 with TRBJ1-1; D is unresolved. The CDR3 has 14 residues. CDR1 is MNHNY and CDR2 is SVGAGI in the germline V gene (reference sequence). V was pared by 2 bases and J by 0 bases, with 7 bases between. The CDR3 DNA reads as TGTGCCAGCAGTTACAACTCAGTGAACACTGAAGCTTTCTTT. The encoded protein is CASSYNSVNTEAFF.

Regarding this clone: Other DNA sequences in the sample encode the same CDR3. The V gene is TRBV19, the J gene TRBJ1-5; 7 nucleotides align to TRBD1. Germline trimming cut 3 bases from V and 2 bases from J; bases unmatched to any gene: 4. The CDR3 length is 15 residues. Germline CDR1 is LNHDA and CDR2 is SQIVND (reference sequence). The CDR3 is CASSIDREGNQPQHF. The CDR3, as DNA: TGTGCCAGTAGTATTGACAGGGAGGGCAATCAGCCCCAGCATTTT.

The gene calls are TRBV5-1 and TRBJ2-1; 8 bases align to TRBD1. With V trimmed by 5 bases and J by 0 bases, 4 bases remained unmatched. CDR1 and CDR2 (germline): SGHRS, YFSETQ. The CDR3 length is 15 residues. CDR3 coding DNA: TGCGCCAGCAGTGCCGGACAGGGCTCCTACAATGAGCAGTTCTTC. This codes for CASSAGQGSYNEQFF.

The J gene is TRBJ1-2, the V gene TRBV2, with D maybe TRBD1 (5 bases). The CDR3 sequence is 17 residues long. Germline lookup yields CDR1 SNHLY and CDR2 FYNNEI. V was cut by 0 bases and J by 0 bases, with 14 bases left in between. CDR3 amino acids: CASSEAPWGTPNYGYTF. The CDR3 DNA sequence: TGTGCCAGCAGTGAAGCGCCCTGGGGGACCCCTAACTATGGCTACACCTTC. Using reference TRBV2 and TRBJ1-2 for the parts outside the CDR3, the full variable domain is EPEVTQTPSHQVTQMGQEVILRCVPISNHLYFYWYRQILGQKVEFLVSFYNNEISEKSEIFDDQFSVERPDGSNFTLKIRSTKLEDSAMYFCASSEAPWGTPNYGYTFGSGTRLTVV.

This chain links TRBV5-1 with TRBJ2-1; 7 bases agree with TRBD1. With V trimmed by 0 bases and J by 6 bases, 6 bases remained unmatched. The CDR3 has 15 amino acids. The germline V gene encodes CDR1 SGHRS and CDR2 YFSETQ. As DNA, the CDR3 is TGCGCCAGCAGCTTGGCCGGGACAGAGCTCAATGAGCAGTTCTTC. Residues: CASSLAGTELNEQFF.

This rearrangement joins TRBV14 to TRBJ2-3, with D uncertain. Germline CDR1 is SGHDN and CDR2 is FVKESK. This CDR3 contains 12 residues. The V end was cut by 1 base, the J end by 5 bases, with 4 bases between. The CDR3 loop reads CASSQGGDTQYF. The CDR3 region has the DNA TGTGCCAGCAGCCAAGGCGGAGATACGCAGTATTTT.